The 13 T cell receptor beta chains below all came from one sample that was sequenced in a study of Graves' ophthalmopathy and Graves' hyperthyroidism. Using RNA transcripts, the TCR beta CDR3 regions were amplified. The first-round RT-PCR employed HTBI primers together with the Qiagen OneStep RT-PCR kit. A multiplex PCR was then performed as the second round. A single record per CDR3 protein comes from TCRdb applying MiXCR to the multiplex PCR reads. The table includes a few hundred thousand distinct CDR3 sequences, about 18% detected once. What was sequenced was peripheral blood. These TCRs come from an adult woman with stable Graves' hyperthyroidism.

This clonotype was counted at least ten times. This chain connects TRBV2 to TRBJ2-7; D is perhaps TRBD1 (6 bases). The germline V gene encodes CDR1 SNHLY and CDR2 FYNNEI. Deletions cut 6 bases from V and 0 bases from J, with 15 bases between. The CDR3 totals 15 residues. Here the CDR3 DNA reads TGTGCCAGCAGCGCCGACAGGTTCGTCTCCTACGAGCAGTACTTC. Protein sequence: CASSADRFVSYEQYF.

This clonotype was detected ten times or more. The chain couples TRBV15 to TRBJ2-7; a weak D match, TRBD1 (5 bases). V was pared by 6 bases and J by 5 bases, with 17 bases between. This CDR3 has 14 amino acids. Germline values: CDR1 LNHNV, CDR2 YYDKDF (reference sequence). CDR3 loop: CATRMDTASHEQYF. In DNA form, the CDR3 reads TGTGCCACCAGAATGGACACGGCCTCTCACGAGCAGTACTTC.

This CDR3 is CATSREGQGVTEAFF. The CDR3 nucleotides are TGTGCCACCAGCAGAGAGGGACAGGGAGTCACTGAAGCTTTCTTT. The chain employs TRBV15 and TRBJ1-1; 9 nucleotides line up with TRBD1. V dropped 0 bases and J dropped 4; count of bases not matched to a gene: 3. Germline V CDR1 and CDR2: LNHNV, YYDKDF (reference sequence). The CDR3 sequence is 15 residues long.

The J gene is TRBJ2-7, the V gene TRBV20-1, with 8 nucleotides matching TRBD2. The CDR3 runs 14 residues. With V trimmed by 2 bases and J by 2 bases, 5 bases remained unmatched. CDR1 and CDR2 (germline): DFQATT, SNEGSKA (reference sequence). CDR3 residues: CSARKLSGAYEQYF. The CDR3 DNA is TGCAGTGCTAGAAAACTTAGCGGGGCCTACGAGCAGTACTTC.

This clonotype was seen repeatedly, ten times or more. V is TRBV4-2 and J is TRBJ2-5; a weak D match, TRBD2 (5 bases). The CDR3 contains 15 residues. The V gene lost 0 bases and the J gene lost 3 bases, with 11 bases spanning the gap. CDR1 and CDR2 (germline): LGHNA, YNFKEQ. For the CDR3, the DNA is TGTGCCAGCAGCCAAGAGAGGGCTGGGGAAGAGACCCAGTACTTC. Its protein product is CASSQERAGEETQYF.

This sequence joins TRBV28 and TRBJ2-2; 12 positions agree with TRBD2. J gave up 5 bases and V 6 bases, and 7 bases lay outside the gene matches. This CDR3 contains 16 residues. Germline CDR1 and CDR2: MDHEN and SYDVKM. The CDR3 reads CASSHRLAGATGELFF. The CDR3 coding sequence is TGTGCCAGCAGCCACCGACTAGCGGGGGCTACCGGGGAGCTGTTTTTT.

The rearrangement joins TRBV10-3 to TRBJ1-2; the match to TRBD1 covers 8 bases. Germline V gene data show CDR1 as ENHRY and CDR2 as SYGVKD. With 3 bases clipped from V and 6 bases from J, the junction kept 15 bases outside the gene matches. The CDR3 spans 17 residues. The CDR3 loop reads CAISENRPTRTGHGYTF. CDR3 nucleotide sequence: TGTGCCATCAGTGAAAACAGACCCACACGGACAGGGCATGGCTACACCTTC.

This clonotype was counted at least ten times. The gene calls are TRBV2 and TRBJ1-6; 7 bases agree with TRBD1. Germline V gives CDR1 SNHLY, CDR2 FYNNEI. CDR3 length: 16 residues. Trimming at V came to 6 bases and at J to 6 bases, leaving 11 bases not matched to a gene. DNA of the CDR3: TGTGCCAGCAGGGAAAATCACCGGGACAGTAATTCACCCCTCCACTTT. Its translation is CASRENHRDSNSPLHF.

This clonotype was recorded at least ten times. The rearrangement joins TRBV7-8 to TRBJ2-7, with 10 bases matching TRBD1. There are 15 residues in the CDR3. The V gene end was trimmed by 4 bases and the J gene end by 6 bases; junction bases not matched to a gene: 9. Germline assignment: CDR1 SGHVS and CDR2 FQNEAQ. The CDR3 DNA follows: TGTGCCAGCAGCTCGACAGGGGGCGTAATGGGCGAGCAGTACTTC. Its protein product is CASSSTGGVMGEQYF.

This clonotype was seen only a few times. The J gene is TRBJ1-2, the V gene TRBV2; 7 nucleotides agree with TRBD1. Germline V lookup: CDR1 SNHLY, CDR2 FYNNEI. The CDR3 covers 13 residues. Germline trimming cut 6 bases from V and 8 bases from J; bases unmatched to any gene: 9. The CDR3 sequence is CASRGFQGGGYTF. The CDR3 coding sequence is TGTGCCAGCAGGGGCTTTCAGGGGGGCGGCTACACCTTC. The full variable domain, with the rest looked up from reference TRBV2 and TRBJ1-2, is EPEVTQTPSHQVTQMGQEVILRCVPISNHLYFYWYRQILGQKVEFLVSFYNNEISEKSEIFDDQFSVERPDGSNFTLKIRSTKLEDSAMYFCASRGFQGGGYTFGSGTRLTVV.

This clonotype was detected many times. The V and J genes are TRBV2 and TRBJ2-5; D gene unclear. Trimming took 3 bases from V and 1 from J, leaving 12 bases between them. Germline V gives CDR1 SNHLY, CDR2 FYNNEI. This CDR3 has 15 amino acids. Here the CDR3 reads CASSDPSEIQETQYF. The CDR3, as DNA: TGTGCCAGCAGTGACCCCTCAGAGATCCAAGAGACCCAGTACTTC.

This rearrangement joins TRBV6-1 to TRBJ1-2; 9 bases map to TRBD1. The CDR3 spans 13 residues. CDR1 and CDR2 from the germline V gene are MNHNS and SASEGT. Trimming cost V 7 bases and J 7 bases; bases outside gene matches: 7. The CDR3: CASTPGQGGGYTF. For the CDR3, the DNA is TGTGCCAGCACCCCGGGACAGGGCGGTGGCTACACCTTC.

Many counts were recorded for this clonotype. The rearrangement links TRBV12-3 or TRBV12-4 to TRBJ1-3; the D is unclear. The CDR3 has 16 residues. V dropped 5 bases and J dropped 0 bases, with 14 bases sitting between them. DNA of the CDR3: TGTGCCAGCAGTACCCCGGACTCACCCTCTGGAAACACCATATATTTT. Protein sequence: CASSTPDSPSGNTIYF.